Below are 4 T cell receptor beta chains sequenced from a single sample in a study of T cell responses to AZD1222 COVID-19 vaccine. TCRdb's copy holds only in-frame clones and misses some; the assay was immunoSEQ multiplex PCR. Among 130,000 or so clones, around 89% were seen once, and the ten largest hold 11%. The sample in question was peripheral blood, obtained on day 0 of MenACWY control vaccination. These TCRs come from an adult in good health.

J is TRBJ1-5 and V is TRBV5-6, with 8 bases identical to TRBD1. The length of the CDR3 is 14 residues. The ends lost 4 bases at V and 4 bases at J; junction bases unmatched: 4. Germline V gene sequence: CDR1 SGHDT, CDR2 YYEEEE. The CDR3 protein is CASSLGQVNQPQHF. CDR3 DNA: TGTGCCAGCAGCCTGGGACAGGTGAATCAGCCCCAGCATTTT.

In the case of this clone: Within the sample, other DNA sequences also encode this same CDR3. V usage is TRBV12-3 or TRBV12-4 and J usage is TRBJ2-3; D not certain. The V end lost 0 bases, the J end lost 1 base, and 2 bases lay between the germline ends. CDR3 length: 13 amino acids. The CDR3 sequence: CASSLAGTDTQYF. The CDR3, as DNA: TGTGCCAGCAGTTTAGCCGGCACAGATACGCAGTATTTT.

This rearrangement joins TRBV19 to TRBJ1-5; 8 bases are shared with TRBD1. This CDR3 region has 16 residues. Trimming at V came to 9 bases and at J to 4 bases, leaving 14 bases not matched to a gene. Germline CDR1 and CDR2: LNHDA and SQIVND (reference sequence). CDR3 nucleotides: TGTGCCAGGCCCCTACTTCGACAGGGGACGAATCAGCCCCAGCATTTT. This sequence encodes CARPLLRQGTNQPQHF.

This chain connects TRBV6-5 to TRBJ1-1; 8 bases line up with TRBD1. CDR1 is MNHEY, CDR2 SVGAGI, per germline. With 6 bases clipped from V and 7 bases from J, the junction kept 4 bases outside the gene matches. There are 12 residues in the CDR3. The CDR3 DNA is TGTGCCAGCAGAGGGACAGGCGGTGAAGCTTTCTTT. Translated, it gives CASRGTGGEAFF.